A selection of T cell receptor beta chains follows, all from one sample in a study of identical twins. TCRdb fed the 5' RACE reads into MiXCR, producing one record per CDR3 protein. The repertoire holds hundreds of thousands of distinct CDR3 sequences, with 9% to 15% as singletons. The same data also contributed to another study, on yellow fever vaccine responses in identical twins.

Sequencing was performed on PBMCs. The origin of the receptors is a woman in her late teens or twenties in good health. The CDR3 runs from the conserved cysteine through the conserved F or W. The order of the fields is CDR3 protein, CDR3 DNA, J gene, V gene, CDR3 length, D gene, clone size. A D gene is named only where the DNA matches it firmly. The listing skips clone size in some rows; elsewhere it reads once, few, many or a size class.

cdr3_aa: CSARGHIVVAGRQETQYF
cdr3_nt: TGCAGTGCTAGAGGCCACATTGTGGTAGCGGGCCGCCAAGAGACCCAGTACTTC
j_call: TRBJ2-5
v_call: TRBV20-1
cdr3_length: 18
d_call: TRBD2
clone_size: few

cdr3_aa: CASSQFRGFTDTQYF
cdr3_nt: TGTGCCAGCAGCCAATTCAGGGGATTCACAGATACGCAGTATTTT
j_call: TRBJ2-3
v_call: TRBV5-6
cdr3_length: 15
d_call: NA
clone_size: NA

cdr3_aa: CASSHRVPVENEQFF
cdr3_nt: TGCGCCAGCAGCCACCGGGTTCCGGTAGAGAATGAGCAGTTCTTC
j_call: TRBJ2-1
v_call: TRBV4-1
cdr3_length: 15
d_call: NA
clone_size: few

cdr3_aa: CSVEKGGSTDTQYF
cdr3_nt: TGCAGCGTTGAAAAGGGTGGTAGCACAGATACGCAGTATTTT
j_call: TRBJ2-3
v_call: TRBV29-1
cdr3_length: 14
d_call: NA
clone_size: NA

cdr3_aa: CASSPYAGELFF
cdr3_nt: TGTGCCAGCAGTCCCTACGCCGGGGAGCTGTTTTTT
j_call: TRBJ2-2
v_call: TRBV14
cdr3_length: 12
d_call: NA
clone_size: few

cdr3_aa: CASTEYGLAGGPETQYF
cdr3_nt: TGCGCCAGCACCGAATATGGACTAGCGGGAGGCCCCGAGACCCAGTACTTC
j_call: TRBJ2-5
v_call: TRBV5-1
cdr3_length: 17
d_call: TRBD2
clone_size: few

cdr3_aa: CASRRAQGGFHNEQFF
cdr3_nt: TGTGCCAGCCGGAGGGCCCAGGGCGGATTCCACAATGAGCAGTTCTTC
j_call: TRBJ2-1
v_call: TRBV3-1
cdr3_length: 16
d_call: NA
clone_size: few

cdr3_aa: CASSHVRGGLASGELFF
cdr3_nt: TGTGCCAGCAGCCATGTCCGGGGCGGACTAGCGTCCGGGGAGCTGTTTTTT
j_call: TRBJ2-2
v_call: TRBV14
cdr3_length: 17
d_call: TRBD2
clone_size: few

cdr3_aa: CSAGTINGELFF
cdr3_nt: TGCAGTGCCGGGACCATCAACGGGGAGCTGTTTTTT
j_call: TRBJ2-2
v_call: TRBV20-1
cdr3_length: 12
d_call: NA
clone_size: few

cdr3_aa: CASSLAAGLDNEQFF
cdr3_nt: TGTGCCAGCAGCTTAGCTGCGGGATTGGACAATGAGCAGTTCTTC
j_call: TRBJ2-1
v_call: TRBV11-3
cdr3_length: 15
d_call: NA
clone_size: few

cdr3_aa: CASTGQGPDEQFF
cdr3_nt: TGTGCCAGCACCGGACAGGGGCCGGATGAGCAGTTCTTC
j_call: TRBJ2-1
v_call: TRBV28
cdr3_length: 13
d_call: TRBD1
clone_size: few

cdr3_aa: CATSDSLPTEAFF
cdr3_nt: TGTGCCACCAGTGATTCCCTCCCCACTGAAGCTTTCTTT
j_call: TRBJ1-1
v_call: TRBV24-1
cdr3_length: 13
d_call: NA
clone_size: many

cdr3_aa: CASSQTSERFYEQFF
cdr3_nt: TGCGCCAGCAGCCAGACTAGCGAGAGATTCTATGAGCAGTTCTTC
j_call: TRBJ2-1
v_call: TRBV5-1
cdr3_length: 15
d_call: TRBD2
clone_size: NA

cdr3_aa: CAISPGTSSYNEQFF
cdr3_nt: TGTGCCATCAGCCCCGGGACTAGCTCCTACAATGAGCAGTTCTTC
j_call: TRBJ2-1
v_call: TRBV10-3
cdr3_length: 15
d_call: TRBD2
clone_size: NA

cdr3_aa: CASRAQRDQPQHF
cdr3_nt: TGTGCCAGCAGGGCACAGCGGGATCAGCCCCAGCATTTT
j_call: TRBJ1-5
v_call: TRBV2
cdr3_length: 13
d_call: NA
clone_size: NA

cdr3_aa: CASSHGRGVSYTQYF
cdr3_nt: TGCGCCAGCAGCCACGGTCGGGGGGTCAGTTATACGCAGTATTTT
j_call: TRBJ2-3
v_call: TRBV5-1
cdr3_length: 15
d_call: TRBD2
clone_size: few

cdr3_aa: CASSPIADGTDTQYF
cdr3_nt: TGTGCCAGCAGTCCCATAGCGGACGGCACAGATACGCAGTATTTT
j_call: TRBJ2-3
v_call: TRBV28
cdr3_length: 15
d_call: NA
clone_size: NA

cdr3_aa: CASSLREVANNEQFF
cdr3_nt: TGTGCCAGCAGCTTAAGGGAGGTGGCGAACAATGAGCAGTTCTTC
j_call: TRBJ2-1
v_call: TRBV7-9
cdr3_length: 15
d_call: NA
clone_size: NA

cdr3_aa: CASSSLRRDTQYF
cdr3_nt: TGTGCCAGCAGCTCGCTTAGACGGGATACGCAGTATTTT
j_call: TRBJ2-3
v_call: TRBV7-2
cdr3_length: 13
d_call: NA
clone_size: NA

cdr3_aa: CASSVGLAGINEQFF
cdr3_nt: TGTGCCAGCAGCGTGGGACTAGCGGGAATCAATGAGCAGTTCTTC
j_call: TRBJ2-1
v_call: TRBV9
cdr3_length: 15
d_call: TRBD2
clone_size: NA

cdr3_aa: CASSQAWDTEAFF
cdr3_nt: TGTGCCAGCAGCCAGGCGTGGGACACTGAAGCTTTCTTT
j_call: TRBJ1-1
v_call: TRBV12-3/TRBV12-4
cdr3_length: 13
d_call: NA
clone_size: few

cdr3_aa: CASRGRSSNNSPLHF
cdr3_nt: TGTGCCAGCAGGGGACGGAGCTCGAATAATTCACCCCTCCACTTT
j_call: TRBJ1-6
v_call: TRBV12-3/TRBV12-4
cdr3_length: 15
d_call: NA
clone_size: few

cdr3_aa: CSARLAGGGSYNEQFF
cdr3_nt: TGCAGTGCTAGACTAGCGGGAGGGGGATCCTACAATGAGCAGTTCTTC
j_call: TRBJ2-1
v_call: TRBV20-1
cdr3_length: 16
d_call: TRBD2
clone_size: NA

cdr3_aa: CASRPGPAYEQYF
cdr3_nt: TGTGCCAGCCGTCCAGGGCCAGCCTACGAGCAGTACTTC
j_call: TRBJ2-7
v_call: TRBV6-1
cdr3_length: 13
d_call: NA
clone_size: few

cdr3_aa: CASSLLNRGFYNEQFF
cdr3_nt: TGTGCCAGCAGTTTATTGAACAGGGGGTTCTACAATGAGCAGTTCTTC
j_call: TRBJ2-1
v_call: TRBV12-3/TRBV12-4
cdr3_length: 16
d_call: TRBD1
clone_size: NA

cdr3_aa: CASSIGSLSSEPQHF
cdr3_nt: TGTGCCAGTAGTATCGGTAGTCTCAGCTCGGAACCCCAGCATTTT
j_call: TRBJ1-5
v_call: TRBV19
cdr3_length: 15
d_call: NA
clone_size: few

cdr3_aa: CAISFGFKDTQYF
cdr3_nt: TGTGCCATCAGCTTTGGGTTTAAAGATACGCAGTATTTT
j_call: TRBJ2-3
v_call: TRBV10-3
cdr3_length: 13
d_call: NA
clone_size: few

cdr3_aa: CSVDESGGGTDTQYF
cdr3_nt: TGCAGCGTTGACGAGAGCGGGGGGGGCACAGATACGCAGTATTTT
j_call: TRBJ2-3
v_call: TRBV29-1
cdr3_length: 15
d_call: TRBD2
clone_size: few

cdr3_aa: CASSSRFSSYEQYF
cdr3_nt: TGCGCCAGCAGCTCCCGGTTTTCATCCTACGAGCAGTACTTC
j_call: TRBJ2-7
v_call: TRBV5-1
cdr3_length: 14
d_call: NA
clone_size: few